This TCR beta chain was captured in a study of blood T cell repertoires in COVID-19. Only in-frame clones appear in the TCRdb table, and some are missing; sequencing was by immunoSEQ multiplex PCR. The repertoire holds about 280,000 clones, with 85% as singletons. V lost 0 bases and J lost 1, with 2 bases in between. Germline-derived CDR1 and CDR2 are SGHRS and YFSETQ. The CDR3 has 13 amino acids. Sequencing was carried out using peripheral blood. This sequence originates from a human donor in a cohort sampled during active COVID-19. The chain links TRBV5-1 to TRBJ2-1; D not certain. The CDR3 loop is CASSLASYNEQFF. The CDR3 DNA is TGCGCCAGCAGCTTGGCTTCCTACAATGAGCAGTTCTTC.